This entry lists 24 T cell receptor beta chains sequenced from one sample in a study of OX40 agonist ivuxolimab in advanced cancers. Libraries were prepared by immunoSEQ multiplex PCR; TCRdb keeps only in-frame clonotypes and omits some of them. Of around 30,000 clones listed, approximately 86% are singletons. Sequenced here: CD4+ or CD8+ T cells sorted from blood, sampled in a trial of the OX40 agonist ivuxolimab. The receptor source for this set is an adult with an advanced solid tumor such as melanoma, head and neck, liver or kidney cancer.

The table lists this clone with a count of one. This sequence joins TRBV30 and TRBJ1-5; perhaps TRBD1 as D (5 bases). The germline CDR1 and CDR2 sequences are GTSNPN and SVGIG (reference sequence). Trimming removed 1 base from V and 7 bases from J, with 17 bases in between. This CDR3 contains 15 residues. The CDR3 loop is CAWSDGAIAGQPQHF. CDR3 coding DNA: TGTGCCTGGAGTGACGGGGCAATAGCGGGGCAGCCCCAGCATTTT.

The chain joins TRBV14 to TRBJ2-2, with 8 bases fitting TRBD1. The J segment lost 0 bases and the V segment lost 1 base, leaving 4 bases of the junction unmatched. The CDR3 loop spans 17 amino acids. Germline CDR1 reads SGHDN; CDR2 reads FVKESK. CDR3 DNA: TGTGCCAGCAGCCAAGCGCCCAGGGGGCCGAACACCGGGGAGCTGTTTTTT. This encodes CASSQAPRGPNTGELFF.

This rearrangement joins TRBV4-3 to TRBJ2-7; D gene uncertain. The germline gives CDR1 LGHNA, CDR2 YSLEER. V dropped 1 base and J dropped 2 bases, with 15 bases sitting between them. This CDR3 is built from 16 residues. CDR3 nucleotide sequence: TGCGCCAGCAGCCAAGCCCTGGACCAAAGGCCCTACGAGCAGTACTTC. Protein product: CASSQALDQRPYEQYF.

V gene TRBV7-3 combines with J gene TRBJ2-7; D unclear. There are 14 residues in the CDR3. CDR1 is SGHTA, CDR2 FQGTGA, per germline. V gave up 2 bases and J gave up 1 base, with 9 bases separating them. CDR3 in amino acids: CASSLGVGSYEQYF. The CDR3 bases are TGTGCCAGCAGCTTAGGGGTTGGATCCTACGAGCAGTACTTC.

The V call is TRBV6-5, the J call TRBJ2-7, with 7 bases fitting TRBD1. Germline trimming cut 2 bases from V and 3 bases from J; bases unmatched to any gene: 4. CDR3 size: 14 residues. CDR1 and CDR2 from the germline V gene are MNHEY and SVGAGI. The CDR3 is CASSYRDSYYEQYF. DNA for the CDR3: TGTGCCAGCAGTTACCGGGACAGTTACTACGAGCAGTACTTC.

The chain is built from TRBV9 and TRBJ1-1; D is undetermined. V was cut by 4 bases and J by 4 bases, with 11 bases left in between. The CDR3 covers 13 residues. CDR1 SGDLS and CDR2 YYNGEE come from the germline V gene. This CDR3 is CASSPAGATEAFF. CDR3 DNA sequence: TGTGCCAGCAGCCCGGCAGGTGCCACTGAAGCTTTCTTT.

This CDR3 reads CAISEGDSGQETQYF. Written as DNA, the CDR3 is TGTGCCATCAGTGAGGGCGACAGTGGCCAAGAGACCCAGTACTTC. The gene calls are TRBV10-3 and TRBJ2-5, with D perhaps TRBD1 (5 bases). V lost 2 bases, J lost 1 base, and 11 bases lay in between. Germline V lookup: CDR1 ENHRY, CDR2 SYGVKD. This CDR3 spans 15 amino acids.

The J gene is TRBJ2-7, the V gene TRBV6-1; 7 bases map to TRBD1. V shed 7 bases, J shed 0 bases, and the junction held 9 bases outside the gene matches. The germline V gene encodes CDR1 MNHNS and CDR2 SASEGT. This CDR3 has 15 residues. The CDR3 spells CASTGQSSFSYEQYF. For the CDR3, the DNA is TGTGCCAGCACGGGACAGTCCAGCTTCTCCTACGAGCAGTACTTC.

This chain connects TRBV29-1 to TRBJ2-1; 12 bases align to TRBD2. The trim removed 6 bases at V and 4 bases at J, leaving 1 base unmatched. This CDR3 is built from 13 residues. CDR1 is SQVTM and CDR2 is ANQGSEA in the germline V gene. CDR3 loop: CSVLAGGYNEQFF. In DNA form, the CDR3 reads TGCAGCGTGCTAGCGGGGGGGTACAATGAGCAGTTCTTC.

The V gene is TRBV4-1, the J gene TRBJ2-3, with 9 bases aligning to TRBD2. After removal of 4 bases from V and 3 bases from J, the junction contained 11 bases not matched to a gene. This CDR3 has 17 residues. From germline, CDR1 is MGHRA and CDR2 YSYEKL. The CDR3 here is CASSLEPLSGGTDTQYF. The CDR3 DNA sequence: TGCGCCAGCAGCCTCGAACCCCTTAGCGGGGGAACAGATACGCAGTATTTT.

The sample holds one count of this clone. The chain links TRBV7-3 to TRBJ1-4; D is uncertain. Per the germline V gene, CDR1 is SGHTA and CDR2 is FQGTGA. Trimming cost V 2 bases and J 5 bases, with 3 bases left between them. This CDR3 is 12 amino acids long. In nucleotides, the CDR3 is TGTGCCAGCAGCTTACCCAATGAAAAACTGTTTTTT. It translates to CASSLPNEKLFF.

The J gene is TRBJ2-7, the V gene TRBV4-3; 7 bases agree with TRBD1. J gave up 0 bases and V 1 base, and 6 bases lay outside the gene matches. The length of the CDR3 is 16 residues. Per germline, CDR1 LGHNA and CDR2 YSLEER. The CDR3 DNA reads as TGCGCCAGCAGCCAAGCGACAGGGCTGAGCTCCTACGAGCAGTACTTC. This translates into CASSQATGLSSYEQYF.

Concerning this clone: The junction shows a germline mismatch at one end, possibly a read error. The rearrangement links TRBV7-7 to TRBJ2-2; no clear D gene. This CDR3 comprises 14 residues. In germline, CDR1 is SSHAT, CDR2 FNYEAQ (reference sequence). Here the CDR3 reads CASSLHSNTGELFF. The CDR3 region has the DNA TGTGCTAGCAGCTTACACTCGAACACCGGGGAGCTGTTTTTT.

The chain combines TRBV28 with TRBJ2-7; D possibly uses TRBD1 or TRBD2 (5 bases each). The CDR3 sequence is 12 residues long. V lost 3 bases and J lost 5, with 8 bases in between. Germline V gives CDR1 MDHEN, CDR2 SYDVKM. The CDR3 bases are TGTGCCAGCAGTTTGGGACCTAACGAGCAGTACTTC. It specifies CASSLGPNEQYF.

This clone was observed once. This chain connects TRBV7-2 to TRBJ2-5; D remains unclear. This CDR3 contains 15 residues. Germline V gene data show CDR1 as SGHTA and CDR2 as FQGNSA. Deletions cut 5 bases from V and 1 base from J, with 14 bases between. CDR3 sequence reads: CASSPSAASQETQYF. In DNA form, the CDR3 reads TGTGCCAGCAGCCCCTCCGCAGCTTCCCAAGAGACCCAGTACTTC. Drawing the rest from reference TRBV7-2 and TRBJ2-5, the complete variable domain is GAGVSQSPSNKVTEKGKDVELRCDPISGHTALYWYRQSLGQGLEFLIYFQGNSAPDKSGLPSDRFSAERTGGSVSTLTIQRTQQEDSAVYLCASSPSAASQETQYFGPGTRLLVL.

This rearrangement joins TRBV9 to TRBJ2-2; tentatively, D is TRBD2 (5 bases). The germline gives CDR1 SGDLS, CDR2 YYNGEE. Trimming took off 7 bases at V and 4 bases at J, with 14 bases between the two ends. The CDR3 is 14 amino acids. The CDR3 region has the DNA TGTGCCAGCCTGCCGGGGTGGGGCACCGGGGAGCTGTTTTTT. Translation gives CASLPGWGTGELFF.

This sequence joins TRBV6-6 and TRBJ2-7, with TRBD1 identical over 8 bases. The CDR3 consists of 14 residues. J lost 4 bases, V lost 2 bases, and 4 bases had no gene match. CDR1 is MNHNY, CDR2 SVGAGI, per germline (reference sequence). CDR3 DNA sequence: TGTGCCAGCAGTTACGGGACAGGCGGTTACGAGCAGTACTTC. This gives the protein CASSYGTGGYEQYF.

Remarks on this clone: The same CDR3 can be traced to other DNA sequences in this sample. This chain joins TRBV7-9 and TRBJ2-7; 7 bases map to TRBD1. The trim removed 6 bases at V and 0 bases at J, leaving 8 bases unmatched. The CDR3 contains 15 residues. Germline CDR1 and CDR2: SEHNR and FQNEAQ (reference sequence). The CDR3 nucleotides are TGTGCCAGCAGTCATTCGACAGGGTTCTCCTACGAGCAGTACTTC. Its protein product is CASSHSTGFSYEQYF.

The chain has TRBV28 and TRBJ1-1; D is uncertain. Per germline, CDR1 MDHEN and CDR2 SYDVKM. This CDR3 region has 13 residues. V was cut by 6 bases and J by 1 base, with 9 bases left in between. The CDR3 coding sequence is TGTGCCAGCAGGAAGTGGGGGAACACTGAAGCTTTCTTT. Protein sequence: CASRKWGNTEAFF.

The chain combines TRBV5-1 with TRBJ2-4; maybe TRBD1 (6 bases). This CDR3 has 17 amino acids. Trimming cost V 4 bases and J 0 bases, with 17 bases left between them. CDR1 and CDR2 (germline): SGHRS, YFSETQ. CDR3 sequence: CASSHQGQRLAKNIQYF. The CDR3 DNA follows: TGCGCCAGCAGCCACCAGGGACAACGACTAGCCAAAAACATTCAGTACTTC.

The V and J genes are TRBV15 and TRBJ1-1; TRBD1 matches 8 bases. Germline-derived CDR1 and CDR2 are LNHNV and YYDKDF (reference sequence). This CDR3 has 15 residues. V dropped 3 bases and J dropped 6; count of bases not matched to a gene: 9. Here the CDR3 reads CATSRGQDRIPEAFF. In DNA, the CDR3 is TGTGCCACCAGCAGGGGACAGGACAGGATTCCTGAAGCTTTCTTT.

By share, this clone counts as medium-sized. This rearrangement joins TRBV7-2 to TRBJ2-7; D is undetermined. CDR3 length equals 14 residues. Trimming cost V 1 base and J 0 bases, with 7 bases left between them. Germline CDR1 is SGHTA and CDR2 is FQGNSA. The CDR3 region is CASSLVIVSYEQYF. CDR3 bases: TGTGCCAGCAGCTTAGTCATCGTCTCCTACGAGCAGTACTTC.

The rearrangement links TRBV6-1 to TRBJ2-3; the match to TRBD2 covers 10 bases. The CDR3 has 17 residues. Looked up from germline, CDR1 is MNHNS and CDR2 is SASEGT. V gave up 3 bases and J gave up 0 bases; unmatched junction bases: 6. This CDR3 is CASSDSGLAVSTDTQYF. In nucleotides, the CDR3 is TGTGCCAGCAGTGATTCCGGACTAGCGGTTAGCACAGATACGCAGTATTTT.

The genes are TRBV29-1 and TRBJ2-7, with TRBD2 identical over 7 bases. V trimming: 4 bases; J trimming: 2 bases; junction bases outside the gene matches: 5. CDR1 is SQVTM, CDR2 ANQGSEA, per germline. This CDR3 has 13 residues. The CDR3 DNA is TGCAGCGTTGTGGGCGGGGGAACCTACGAGCAGTACTTC. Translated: CSVVGGGTYEQYF.